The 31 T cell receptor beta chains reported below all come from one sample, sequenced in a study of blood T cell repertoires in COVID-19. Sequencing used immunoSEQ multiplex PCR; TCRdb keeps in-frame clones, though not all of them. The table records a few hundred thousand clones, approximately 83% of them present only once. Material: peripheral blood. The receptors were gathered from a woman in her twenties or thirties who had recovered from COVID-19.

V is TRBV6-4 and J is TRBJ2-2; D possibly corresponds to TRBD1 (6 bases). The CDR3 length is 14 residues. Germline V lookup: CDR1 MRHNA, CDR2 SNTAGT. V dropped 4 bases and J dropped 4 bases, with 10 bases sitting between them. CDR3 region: CASSAQGGTGELFF. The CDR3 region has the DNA TGTGCCAGCAGTGCACAGGGCGGCACCGGGGAGCTGTTTTTT.

The CDR3 region is CASSYQAAVYNEQFF. The CDR3 DNA is TGTGCCAGCAGTTACCAAGCTGCCGTGTACAATGAGCAGTTCTTC. The V gene is TRBV6-5, the J gene TRBJ2-1; D gene ambiguous. This CDR3 is built from 15 residues. Germline assignment: CDR1 MNHEY and CDR2 SVGAGI. Trimming took off 2 bases at V and 4 bases at J, with 12 bases between the two ends.

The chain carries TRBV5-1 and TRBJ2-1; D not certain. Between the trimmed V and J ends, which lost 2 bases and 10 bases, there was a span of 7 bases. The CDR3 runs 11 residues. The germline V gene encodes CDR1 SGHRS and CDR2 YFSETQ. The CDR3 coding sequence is TGCGCCAGCAGCTTACGAGGAGAGCAGTTCTTC. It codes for CASSLRGEQFF.

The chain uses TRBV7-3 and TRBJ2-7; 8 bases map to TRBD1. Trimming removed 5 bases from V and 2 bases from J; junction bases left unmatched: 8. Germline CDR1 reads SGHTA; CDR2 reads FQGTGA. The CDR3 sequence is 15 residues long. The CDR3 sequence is CASSAPPGQAYEQYF. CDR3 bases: TGTGCCAGCAGCGCACCTCCGGGACAGGCCTACGAGCAGTACTTC.

CDR3 sequence: CASSIGGRARDEQFF. Written as DNA, the CDR3 is TGTGCCAGTAGTATCGGCGGGAGGGCCAGGGATGAGCAGTTCTTC. This chain uses TRBV19 with TRBJ2-1; 9 nucleotides match TRBD2. V was clipped by 3 bases and J by 8 bases; unmatched bases: 8. The CDR3 length is 15 residues. CDR1 LNHDA and CDR2 SQIVND come from the germline V gene (reference sequence).

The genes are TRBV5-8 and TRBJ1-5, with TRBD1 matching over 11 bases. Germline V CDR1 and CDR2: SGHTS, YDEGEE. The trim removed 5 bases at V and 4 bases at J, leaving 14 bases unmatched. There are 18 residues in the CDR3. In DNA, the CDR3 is TGTGCCAGCAGAAATACCCCCGGACAGGGGGCTGCAAATCAGCCCCAGCATTTT. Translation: CASRNTPGQGAANQPQHF.

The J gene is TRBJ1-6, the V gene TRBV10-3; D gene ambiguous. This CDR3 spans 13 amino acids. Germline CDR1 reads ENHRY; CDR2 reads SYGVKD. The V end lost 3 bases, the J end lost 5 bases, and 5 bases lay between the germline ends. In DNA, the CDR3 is TGTGCCATCAGTGACGGGAATAATTCACCCCTCCACTTT. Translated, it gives CAISDGNNSPLHF.

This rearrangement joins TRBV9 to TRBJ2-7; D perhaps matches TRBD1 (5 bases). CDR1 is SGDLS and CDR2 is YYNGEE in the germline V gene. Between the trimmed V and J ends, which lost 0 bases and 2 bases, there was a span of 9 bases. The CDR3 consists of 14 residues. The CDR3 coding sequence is TGTGCCAGCAGCGTAGGGACACACACCTACGAGCAGTACTTC. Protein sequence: CASSVGTHTYEQYF.

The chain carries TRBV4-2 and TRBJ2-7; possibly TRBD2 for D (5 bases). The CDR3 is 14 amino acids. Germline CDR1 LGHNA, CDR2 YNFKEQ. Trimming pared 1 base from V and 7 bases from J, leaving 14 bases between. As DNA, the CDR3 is TGTGCCAGCAGCCAAGTTGAGGGCCCGGAGGAGCAGTACTTC. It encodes CASSQVEGPEEQYF.

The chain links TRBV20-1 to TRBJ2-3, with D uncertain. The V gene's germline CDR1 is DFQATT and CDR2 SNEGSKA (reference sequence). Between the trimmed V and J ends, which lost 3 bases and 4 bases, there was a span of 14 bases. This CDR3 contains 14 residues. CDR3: CSASAVLGADTQYF. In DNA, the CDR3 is TGCAGTGCTAGTGCGGTTTTAGGAGCAGATACGCAGTATTTT.

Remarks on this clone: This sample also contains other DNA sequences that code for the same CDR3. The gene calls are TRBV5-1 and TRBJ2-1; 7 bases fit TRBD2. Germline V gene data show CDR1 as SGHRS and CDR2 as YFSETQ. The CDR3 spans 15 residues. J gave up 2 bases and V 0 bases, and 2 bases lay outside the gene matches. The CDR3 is CASSLASGPYNEQFF. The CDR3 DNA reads TGCGCCAGCAGCTTGGCTAGCGGACCCTACAATGAGCAGTTCTTC.

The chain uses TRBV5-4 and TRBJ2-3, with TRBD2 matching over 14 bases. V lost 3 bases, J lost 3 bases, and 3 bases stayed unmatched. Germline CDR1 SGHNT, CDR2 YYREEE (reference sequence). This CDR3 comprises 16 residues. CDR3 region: CASSSRLAGGTDTQYF. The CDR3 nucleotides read TGTGCCAGCAGCTCTCGACTAGCGGGAGGGACAGATACGCAGTATTTT.

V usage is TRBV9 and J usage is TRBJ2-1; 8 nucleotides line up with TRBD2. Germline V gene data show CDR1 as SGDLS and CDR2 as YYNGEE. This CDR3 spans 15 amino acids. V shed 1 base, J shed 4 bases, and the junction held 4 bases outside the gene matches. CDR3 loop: CASSVLTSAYNEQFF. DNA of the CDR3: TGTGCCAGCAGCGTATTGACTAGCGCATACAATGAGCAGTTCTTC.

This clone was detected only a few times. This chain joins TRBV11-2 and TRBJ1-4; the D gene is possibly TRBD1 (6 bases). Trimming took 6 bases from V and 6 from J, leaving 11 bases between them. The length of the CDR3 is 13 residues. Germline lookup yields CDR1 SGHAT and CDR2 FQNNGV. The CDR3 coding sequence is TGTGCCAGCAGTCTATACAGGGATGAAAAACTGTTTTTT. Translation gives CASSLYRDEKLFF. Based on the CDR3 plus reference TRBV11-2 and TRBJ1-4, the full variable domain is EAGVAQSPRYKIIEKRQSVAFWCNPISGHATLYWYQQILGQGPKLLIQFQNNGVVDDSQLPKDRFSAERLKGVDSTLKIQPAKLEDSAVYLCASSLYRDEKLFFGSGTQLSVL.

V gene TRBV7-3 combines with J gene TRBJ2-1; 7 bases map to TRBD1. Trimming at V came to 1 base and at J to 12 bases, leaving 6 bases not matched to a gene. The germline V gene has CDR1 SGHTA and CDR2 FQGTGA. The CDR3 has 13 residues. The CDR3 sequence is CASSLNRGEGQFF. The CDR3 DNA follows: TGTGCCAGCAGCTTAAACAGGGGAGAGGGGCAGTTCTTC.

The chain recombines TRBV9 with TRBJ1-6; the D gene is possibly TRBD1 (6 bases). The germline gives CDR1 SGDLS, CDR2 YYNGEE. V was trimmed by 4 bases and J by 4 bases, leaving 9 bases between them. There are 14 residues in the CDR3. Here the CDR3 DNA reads TGTGCCAGCAGCCCGGACAGTTATAATTCACCCCTCCACTTT. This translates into CASSPDSYNSPLHF.

The CDR3 region is CASSRLWSYNEQFF. The CDR3 coding sequence is TGTGCCAGCAGCCGGCTTTGGTCCTACAATGAGCAGTTCTTC. The genes are TRBV14 and TRBJ2-1; D not resolved. In germline, CDR1 is SGHDN, CDR2 FVKESK. Trimming removed 4 bases from V and 1 base from J, with 8 bases in between. The CDR3 has 14 amino acids.

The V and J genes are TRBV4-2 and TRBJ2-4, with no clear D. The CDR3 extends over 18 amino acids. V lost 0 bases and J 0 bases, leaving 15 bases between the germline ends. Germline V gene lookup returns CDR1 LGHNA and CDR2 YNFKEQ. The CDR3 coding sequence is TGTGCCAGCAGCCAAGAAGCTCGAGAACTTCTAGCCAAAAACATTCAGTACTTC. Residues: CASSQEARELLAKNIQYF.

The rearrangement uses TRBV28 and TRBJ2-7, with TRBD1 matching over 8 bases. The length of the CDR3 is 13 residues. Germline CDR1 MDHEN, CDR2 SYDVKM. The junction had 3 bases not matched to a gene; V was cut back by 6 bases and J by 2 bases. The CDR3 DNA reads TGTGCCAGCAGGTTGACAGGGGCCTACGAGCAGTACTTC. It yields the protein CASRLTGAYEQYF.

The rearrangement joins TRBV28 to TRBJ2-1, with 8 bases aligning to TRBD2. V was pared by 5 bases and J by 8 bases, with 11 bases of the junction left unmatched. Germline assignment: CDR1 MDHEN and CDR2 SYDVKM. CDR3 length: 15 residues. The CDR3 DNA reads TGTGCCAGCAGTCTTACTAGCGGCCCCGTGCATGAGCAGTTCTTC. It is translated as CASSLTSGPVHEQFF.

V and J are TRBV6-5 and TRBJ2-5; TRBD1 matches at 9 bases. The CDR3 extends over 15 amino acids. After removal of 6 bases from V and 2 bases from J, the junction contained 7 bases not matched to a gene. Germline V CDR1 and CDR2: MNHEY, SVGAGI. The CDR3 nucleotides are TGTGCCAGCAGCCCCTCGGGACAGGGACAAGAGACCCAGTACTTC. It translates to CASSPSGQGQETQYF.

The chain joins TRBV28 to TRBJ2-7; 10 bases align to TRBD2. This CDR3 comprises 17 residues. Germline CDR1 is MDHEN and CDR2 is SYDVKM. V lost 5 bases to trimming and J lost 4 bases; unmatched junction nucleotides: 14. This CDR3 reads CASSPIGEREGPYEQYF. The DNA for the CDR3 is TGTGCCAGCAGTCCCATTGGGGAGCGGGAGGGCCCATACGAGCAGTACTTC.

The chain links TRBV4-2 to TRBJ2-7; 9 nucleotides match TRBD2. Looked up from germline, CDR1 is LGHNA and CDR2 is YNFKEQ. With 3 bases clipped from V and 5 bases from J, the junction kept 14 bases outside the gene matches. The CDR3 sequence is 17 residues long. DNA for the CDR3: TGTGCCAGCAGCCACCTGGGACTCGCGGGAGGGGAGAACGAGCAGTACTTC. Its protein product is CASSHLGLAGGENEQYF.

This CDR3 reads CASSLRNAEDEQYF. The CDR3 DNA sequence: TGTGCCAGCAGCTTAAGAAACGCAGAGGACGAGCAGTACTTC. V usage is TRBV7-3 and J usage is TRBJ2-7, with D unclear. The CDR3 is 14 amino acids. Per germline, CDR1 SGHTA and CDR2 FQGTGA. Between the trimmed V and J ends, which lost 1 base and 5 bases, there was a span of 12 bases.

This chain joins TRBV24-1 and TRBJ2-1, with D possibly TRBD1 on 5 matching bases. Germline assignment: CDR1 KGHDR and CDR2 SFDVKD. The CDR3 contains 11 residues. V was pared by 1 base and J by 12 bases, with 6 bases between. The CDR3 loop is CATSDFDRQFF. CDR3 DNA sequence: TGTGCCACCAGTGATTTTGACAGGCAGTTCTTC.

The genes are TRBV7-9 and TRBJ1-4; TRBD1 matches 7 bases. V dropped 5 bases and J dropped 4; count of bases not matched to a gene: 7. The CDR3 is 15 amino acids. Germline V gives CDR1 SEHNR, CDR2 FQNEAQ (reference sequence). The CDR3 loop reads CASSLDRALNEKLFF. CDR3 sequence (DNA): TGTGCCAGCAGCCTTGACAGGGCGCTTAATGAAAAACTGTTTTTT.

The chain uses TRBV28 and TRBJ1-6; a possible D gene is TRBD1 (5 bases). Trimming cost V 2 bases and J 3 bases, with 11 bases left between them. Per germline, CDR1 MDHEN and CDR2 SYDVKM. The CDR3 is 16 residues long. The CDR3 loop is CASSLTGSFYNSPLHF. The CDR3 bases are TGTGCCAGCAGTTTAACAGGCTCCTTCTATAATTCACCCCTCCACTTT.

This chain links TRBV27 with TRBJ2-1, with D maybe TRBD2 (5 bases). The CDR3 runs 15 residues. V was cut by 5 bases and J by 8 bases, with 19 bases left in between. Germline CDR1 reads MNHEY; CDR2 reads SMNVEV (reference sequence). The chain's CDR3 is CASSLPAASWHEQFF. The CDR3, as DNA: TGTGCCAGCAGTCTTCCCGCGGCTAGCTGGCATGAGCAGTTCTTC.

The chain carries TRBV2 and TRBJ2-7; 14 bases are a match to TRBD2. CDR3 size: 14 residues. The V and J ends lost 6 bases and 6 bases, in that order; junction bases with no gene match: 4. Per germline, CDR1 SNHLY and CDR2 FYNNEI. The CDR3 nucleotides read TGTGCCAGCAGAAAGGGACTAGCGGGAGTCGAGCAGTACTTC. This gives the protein CASRKGLAGVEQYF.

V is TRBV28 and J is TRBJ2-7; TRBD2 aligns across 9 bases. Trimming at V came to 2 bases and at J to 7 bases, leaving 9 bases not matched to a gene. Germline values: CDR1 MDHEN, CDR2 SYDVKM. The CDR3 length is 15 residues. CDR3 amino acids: CASSLPSGAPREQYF. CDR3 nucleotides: TGTGCCAGCAGTTTACCTAGCGGGGCCCCGCGGGAGCAGTACTTC.

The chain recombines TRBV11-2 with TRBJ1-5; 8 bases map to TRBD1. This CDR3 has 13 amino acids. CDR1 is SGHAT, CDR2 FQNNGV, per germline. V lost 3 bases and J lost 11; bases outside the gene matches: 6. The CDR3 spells CASSLERTGSQHF. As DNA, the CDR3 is TGTGCCAGCAGCTTGGAGCGGACAGGGTCCCAGCATTTT.